This TCR beta chain was sequenced during a study of identifying expanded T cells in peripheral blood. The germline gives CDR1 SGHVS, CDR2 FQNEAQ. The ends were cut back, 0 bases at V and 10 bases at J, with 10 bases in the middle. This CDR3 spans 14 amino acids. Libraries were prepared by immunoSEQ multiplex PCR; TCRdb keeps only in-frame clonotypes and omits some of them. The table includes about 100,000 clones, around 88% detected once. The rearrangement joins TRBV7-8 to TRBJ1-6; tentatively, D is TRBD1 (6 bases). This TCR derives from a person between 18 and 75 years old in good health. Input material: blood. In nucleotides, the CDR3 is TGTGCCAGCAGCTTAGCGGGGGGCAGATCACCCCTCCACTTT. This translates into CASSLAGGRSPLHF.